The clone carrying this T cell receptor beta chain has only a few counts. No antigen is known for it. This sample was taken from a study of OX40 agonist ivuxolimab in advanced cancers. Study context: With ivuxolimab, an agonistic anti-OX40 (CD134) antibody, patients were treated. At 0.01 to 10 mg/kg, ivuxolimab was administered intravenously to patients every 2 weeks. Every patient in dose escalation had hepatocellular carcinoma, melanoma, renal cell or head and neck cancer.

The protocol was immunoSEQ multiplex PCR, while the TCRdb copy is restricted to in-frame clones and leaves out a portion. The sample contains 60,000 to 80,000 clones, 80% to 90% of which appear only once. Points from the study as a whole: With doses of 0.1 to 3.0 mg/kg, CD4+ and CD8+ blood T cells had undergone clonal expansion by week 6.

Germline CDR1 is ENHRY and CDR2 is SYGVKD. The V end lost 1 base, the J end lost 2 bases, and 9 bases lay between the germline ends. This CDR3 is 14 amino acids long. This clonotype originated in an adult with an advanced solid tumor such as melanoma, head and neck, liver or kidney cancer. This material consisted of CD4+ or CD8+ T cells sorted from blood, taken in a trial of the OX40 agonist ivuxolimab. V gene TRBV10-3 combines with J gene TRBJ2-7; D may be TRBD1 (5 bases). The CDR3 sequence: CAISEWAGTYEQYF. Here the CDR3 DNA reads TGTGCCATCAGTGAGTGGGCAGGGACCTACGAGCAGTACTTC.